Shown below are 18 T cell receptor beta chains from a single sample sequenced in a study of spatial heterogeneity in lung cancer. TCRdb independently ran MiXCR on the 5' RACE reads; one entry per CDR3 protein. The sample carries more than 10,000 distinct CDR3 sequences, approximately 5.5% recorded once. Antigen specificity for these receptors is unknown. Time point given: sample taken at primary tumor resection. Study-level findings and limits: Within tumors, counts of expanded alpha and beta TCRs tracked tumor mutation counts.

The material sequenced was lung tumor tissue, taken at surgery. Every receptor here comes from a male donor with early-stage non-small cell lung cancer.

The table lists this clonotype with many counts. J is TRBJ1-2 and V is TRBV28; D remains unclear. The CDR3 is 15 residues long. V was cut by 6 bases and J by 1 base, with 15 bases left in between. The germline gives CDR1 MDHEN, CDR2 SYDVKM. CDR3 loop: CASSQPRVGNYGYTF. The CDR3 DNA reads as TGTGCCAGCAGCCAACCTAGGGTCGGTAACTATGGCTACACCTTC.

Relative to its sample, this clonotype is medium-sized (0.01 to 0.1%). The V call is TRBV14, the J call TRBJ1-1, with D possibly being TRBD1 (5 bases). The germline V gene encodes CDR1 SGHDN and CDR2 FVKESK. V was shortened by 5 bases and J by 0 bases, with 7 bases between the two germline ends. There are 13 residues in the CDR3. The CDR3 here is CASSGTLNTEAFF. The CDR3 nucleotides are TGTGCCAGCAGCGGGACGTTGAACACTGAAGCTTTCTTT.

This clonotype was seen at least ten times. The chain combines TRBV20-1 with TRBJ1-1; D possibly corresponds to TRBD1 (6 bases). V lost 3 bases and J lost 0, with 8 bases in between. Germline V gives CDR1 DFQATT, CDR2 SNEGSKA (reference sequence). The CDR3 is 13 residues long. The CDR3 is CSARRGLNTEAFF. In nucleotides, the CDR3 is TGCAGTGCTAGGCGGGGGCTGAACACTGAAGCTTTCTTT.

This clonotype was found many times. The V gene is TRBV28, the J gene TRBJ2-2, with 8 positions matching TRBD1. Germline V lookup: CDR1 MDHEN, CDR2 SYDVKM. The CDR3 totals 15 residues. With V trimmed by 2 bases and J by 4 bases, 3 bases remained unmatched. CDR3 in DNA: TGTGCCAGCAGTTTAGGACAGGGACGCACCGGGGAGCTGTTTTTT. Translating gives CASSLGQGRTGELFF. The whole variable domain, remainder taken from reference TRBV28 and TRBJ2-2, is DVKVTQSSRYLVKRTGEKVFLECVQDMDHENMFWYRQDPGLGLRLIYFSYDVKMKEKGDIPEGYSVSREKKERFSLILESASTNQTSMYLCASSLGQGRTGELFFGEGSRLTVL.

The chain combines TRBV5-1 with TRBJ2-2; D is perhaps TRBD1 or TRBD2 (7 bases each). This CDR3 contains 16 residues. Trimming pared 5 bases from V and 0 bases from J, leaving 14 bases between. Germline V gene lookup returns CDR1 SGHRS and CDR2 YFSETQ. CDR3 protein: CASRPGGGTNTGELFF. The CDR3 bases are TGCGCCAGCAGGCCAGGGGGAGGGACGAACACCGGGGAGCTGTTTTTT. Based on the CDR3 plus reference TRBV5-1 and TRBJ2-2, the full variable domain is KAGVTQTPRYLIKTRGQQVTLSCSPISGHRSVSWYQQTPGQGLQFLFEYFSETQRNKGNFPGRFSGRQFSNSRSEMNVSTLELGDSALYLCASRPGGGTNTGELFFGEGSRLTVL.

This clonotype was detected many times. CDR3 DNA: TGTGCCAGCAGCTTATCCGGGACAGGGTGGTCGGATGAGCAGTTCTTC. Protein: CASSLSGTGWSDEQFF. J is TRBJ2-1 and V is TRBV7-6, with 9 nucleotides matching TRBD1. The germline V gene has CDR1 SGHVS and CDR2 FNYEAQ. J was trimmed by 8 bases and V by 2 bases; bases with no gene match: 10. The CDR3 runs 16 residues.

This clonotype has at least ten counts. The chain recombines TRBV29-1 with TRBJ2-7; D might be TRBD1 or TRBD2, each matching 6 bases. The CDR3 runs to 14 residues. Germline CDR1 SQVTM, CDR2 ANQGSEA. Trimming left V 6 bases short and J 2 bases short, with 17 bases between. This CDR3 reads CSVEGTSSPYEQYF. Written as DNA, the CDR3 is TGCAGCGTGGAGGGGACATCTTCCCCCTACGAGCAGTACTTC.

This clonotype was seen at least ten times. The chain employs TRBV6-1 and TRBJ1-1; a possible D gene is TRBD1 (6 bases). Trimming stripped 0 bases from V and 7 bases from J, with 12 bases between. The CDR3 is made up of 14 amino acids. CDR1 and CDR2 (germline): MNHNS, SASEGT. As DNA, the CDR3 is TGTGCCAGCAGTGAAGCGCGACAGGTGGGTGAAGCTTTCTTT. Amino acids: CASSEARQVGEAFF.

This clonotype has just a few counts. The J gene is TRBJ2-3, the V gene TRBV4-2; D may be TRBD1 (5 bases). V was cut by 4 bases and J by 6 bases, with 20 bases left in between. The CDR3 runs to 16 residues. CDR1 and CDR2 from the germline V gene are LGHNA and YNFKEQ. CDR3 coding DNA: TGTGCCAGCAGCCTTCGGACAAGGGCTGAATTGGATACGCAGTATTTT. Amino acid sequence: CASSLRTRAELDTQYF.

This clonotype was found a few times. This rearrangement joins TRBV20-1 to TRBJ1-2, with D perhaps TRBD1 (6 bases). The CDR3 is made up of 13 amino acids. The ends were cut back, 0 bases at V and 6 bases at J, with 11 bases in the middle. Looked up from germline, CDR1 is DFQATT and CDR2 is SNEGSKA (reference sequence). CDR3 in DNA: TGCAGTGCTAGAGATCCCTGGGGGCATGGCTACACCTTC. It translates to CSARDPWGHGYTF.

This clonotype was recorded a few times. The V call is TRBV20-1, the J call TRBJ2-1, with 14 nucleotides matching TRBD2. This CDR3 contains 15 residues. V trimming: 5 bases; J trimming: 1 base; junction bases outside the gene matches: 1. The germline V gene encodes CDR1 DFQATT and CDR2 SNEGSKA (reference sequence). This CDR3 is CSARTSGGSYNEQFF. The CDR3 DNA is TGCAGTGCTCGGACTAGCGGGGGGTCCTACAATGAGCAGTTCTTC.

This sequence joins TRBV6-5 and TRBJ2-2; weak D call: TRBD1 (5 bases). The germline V gene has CDR1 MNHEY and CDR2 SVGAGI. This CDR3 has 16 residues. V was trimmed by 5 bases and J by 0 bases, leaving 13 bases between them. For the CDR3, the DNA is TGTGCCAGCAGTCGCCGACAGATCGCGAACACCGGGGAGCTGTTTTTT. Its protein is CASSRRQIANTGELFF.

In its sample, this clonotype was seen many times. The J gene is TRBJ2-5, the V gene TRBV5-8; D may be TRBD1 (5 bases). Trimming removed 6 bases at V and 1 base at J, with 7 bases between. Per the germline V gene, CDR1 is SGHTS and CDR2 is YDEGEE. The CDR3 totals 12 residues. Here the CDR3 DNA reads TGTGCCAGCAATAGGGGCCAAGAGACCCAGTACTTC. Translated: CASNRGQETQYF.

This clonotype was counted between two and nine times. The rearrangement joins TRBV10-3 to TRBJ2-7; a possible D gene is TRBD1 (6 bases). This CDR3 has 12 residues. Per germline, CDR1 ENHRY and CDR2 SYGVKD. V gave up 5 bases and J gave up 5 bases, with 10 bases separating them. CDR3 coding DNA: TGTGCCATCAGTTCAGGGGAGAACGAGCAGTACTTC. Its protein is CAISSGENEQYF.

This clonotype was seen repeatedly, ten times or more. J is TRBJ1-5 and V is TRBV29-1; TRBD1 matches 10 bases. The V segment lost 4 bases and the J segment 3 bases; nucleotides outside the gene matches: 3. Germline lookup yields CDR1 SQVTM and CDR2 ANQGSEA. The CDR3 extends over 14 amino acids. The CDR3, as DNA: TGCAGCGTTGCCGGGACAGGGGACAATCAGCCCCAGCATTTT. Translation gives CSVAGTGDNQPQHF.

This clonotype was observed many times. V is TRBV5-4 and J is TRBJ2-5; the D is unclear. V was shortened by 4 bases and J by 2 bases, with 12 bases between the two germline ends. Germline CDR1 is SGHNT and CDR2 is YYREEE (reference sequence). This CDR3 is built from 14 residues. The CDR3 DNA follows: TGTGCCAGCAGCACTACACGGGCTCAAGAGACCCAGTACTTC. The encoded protein is CASSTTRAQETQYF.

The chain carries TRBV2 and TRBJ1-1; 9 bases map to TRBD1. The V gene's germline CDR1 is SNHLY and CDR2 FYNNEI. V trimming: 4 bases; J trimming: 1 base; junction bases outside the gene matches: 7. CDR3 length: 16 residues. The CDR3 loop reads CASSGVQGAENTEAFF. The DNA of the CDR3 is TGTGCCAGCAGTGGAGTACAGGGGGCAGAGAACACTGAAGCTTTCTTT.

Sample share makes this clonotype medium-sized. V gene TRBV5-6 combines with J gene TRBJ1-2, with unresolved D. CDR3 length: 12 residues. Germline CDR1 reads SGHDT; CDR2 reads YYEEEE. Trimming removed 1 base at V and 8 bases at J, with 9 bases between. This chain's CDR3 is CASSLREGGYTF. For the CDR3, the DNA is TGTGCCAGCAGCTTGAGGGAAGGCGGCTACACCTTC.